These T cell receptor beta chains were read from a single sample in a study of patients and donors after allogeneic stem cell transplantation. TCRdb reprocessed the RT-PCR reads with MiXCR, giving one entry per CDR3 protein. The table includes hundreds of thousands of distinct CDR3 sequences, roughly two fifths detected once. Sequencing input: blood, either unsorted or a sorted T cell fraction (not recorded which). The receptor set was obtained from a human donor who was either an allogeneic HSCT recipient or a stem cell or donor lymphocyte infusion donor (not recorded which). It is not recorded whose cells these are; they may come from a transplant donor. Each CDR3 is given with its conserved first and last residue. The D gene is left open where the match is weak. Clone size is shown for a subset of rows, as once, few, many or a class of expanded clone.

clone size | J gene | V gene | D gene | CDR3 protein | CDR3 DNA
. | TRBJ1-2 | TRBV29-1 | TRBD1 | CSVAGGHAYGYTF | TGCAGCGTTGCAGGGGGCCATGCCTATGGCTACACCTTC
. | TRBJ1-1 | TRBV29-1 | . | CSVCPTGSGTEAFF | TGCAGCGTTTGCCCGACAGGATCAGGGACTGAAGCTTTCTTT
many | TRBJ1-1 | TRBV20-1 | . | CSARDWGNTEAFF | TGCAGTGCTAGAGATTGGGGGAACACTGAAGCTTTCTTT
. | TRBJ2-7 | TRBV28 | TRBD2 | CASSSPLAGDVREQYF | TGTGCCAGCAGTTCCCCTCTAGCGGGGGACGTCAGGGAGCAGTACTTC
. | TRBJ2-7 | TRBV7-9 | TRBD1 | CASSGTDRVYEQYF | TGTGCCAGCAGCGGAACAGACAGGGTCTACGAGCAGTACTTC
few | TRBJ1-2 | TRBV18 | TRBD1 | CASSPDRVYGYTF | TGTGCCAGCAGCCCGGACAGGGTATATGGCTACACCTTC
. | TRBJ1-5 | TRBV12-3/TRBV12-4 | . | CASSLGRGEGTQHF | TGTGCCAGCAGTTTGGGAAGGGGGGAAGGGACCCAGCATTTT
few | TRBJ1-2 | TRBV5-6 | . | CASSLASLYGYTF | TGTGCCAGCAGCTTGGCCAGTCTCTATGGCTACACCTTC
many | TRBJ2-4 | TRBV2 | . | CASSESGRVGIQYF | TGTGCCAGCAGTGAATCGGGAAGGGTGGGCATTCAGTACTTC
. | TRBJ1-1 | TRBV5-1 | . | CASRLLNVGDTEAFF | TGCGCCAGCCGTCTCTTGAATGTGGGGGACACTGAAGCTTTCTTT
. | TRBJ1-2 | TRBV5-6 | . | CASSLTGRHTYGYTF | TGTGCCAGCAGCTTGACCGGGAGACATACATATGGCTACACCTTC
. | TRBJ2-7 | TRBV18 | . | CASSPLAGYEQYF | TGTGCCAGCTCACCTTTGGCAGGGTACGAGCAGTACTTC
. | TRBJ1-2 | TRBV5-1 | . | CASSRDGLNYGYTF | TGCGCCAGCAGCCGGGATGGGTTGAACTATGGCTACACCTTC
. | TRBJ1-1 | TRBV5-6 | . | CASSLAPGGNTEAFF | TGTGCCAGCAGCTTGGCCCCAGGAGGGAACACTGAAGCTTTCTTT
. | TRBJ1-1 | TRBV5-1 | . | CASSPKGPSNTEAFF | TGCGCCAGCAGCCCTAAGGGGCCCTCGAACACTGAAGCTTTCTTT
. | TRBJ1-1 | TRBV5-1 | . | CASSDGPLGNTEAFF | TGCGCCAGCAGCGACGGGCCCTTAGGGAACACTGAAGCTTTCTTT
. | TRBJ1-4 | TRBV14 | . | CASSHQALNEKLFF | TGTGCCAGCAGCCATCAGGCGCTTAATGAAAAACTGTTTTTT
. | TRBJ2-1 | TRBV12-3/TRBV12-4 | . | CASSSKNMPLVEQFF | TGTGCCAGCAGTTCAAAAAACATGCCATTGGTTGAGCAGTTCTTC
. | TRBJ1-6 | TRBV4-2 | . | CASSQVSGALNSPLHF | TGTGCCAGCAGCCAAGTATCCGGAGCTTTGAATTCACCCCTCCACTTT
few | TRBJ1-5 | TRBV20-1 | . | CSAITGGNQPQHF | TGCAGTGCAATTACAGGAGGGAATCAGCCCCAGCATTTT
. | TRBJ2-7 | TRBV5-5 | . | CASSLSPYEQYF | TGTGCCAGCAGCTTAAGCCCCTACGAGCAGTACTTC
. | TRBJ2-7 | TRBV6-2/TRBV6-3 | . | CASSTVQGYEQYF | TGTGCCAGCAGTACGGTACAGGGCTACGAGCAGTACTTC
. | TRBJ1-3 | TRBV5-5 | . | CASSLVFGLTSGNTIYF | TGTGCCAGCAGCTTGGTTTTTGGACTGACTTCAGGGAACACCATATATTTT
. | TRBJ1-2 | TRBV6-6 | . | CASSYPNYGYTF | TGTGCCAGCAGTTACCCTAACTATGGCTACACCTTC
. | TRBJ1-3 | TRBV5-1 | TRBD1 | CASSPGTGATGNTIYF | TGCGCCAGCAGCCCGGGGACAGGGGCCACCGGAAACACCATATATTTT
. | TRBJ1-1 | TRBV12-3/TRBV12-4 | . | CASSAFREVNTEAFF | TGTGCCAGCAGTGCGTTCAGGGAAGTCAACACTGAAGCTTTCTTT
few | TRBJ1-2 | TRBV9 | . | CASSLLDGWSNYGYTF | TGTGCCAGCAGCCTGTTAGACGGGTGGAGTAACTATGGCTACACCTTC
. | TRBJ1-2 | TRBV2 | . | CASSEVGQLSYGYTF | TGTGCCAGCAGTGAGGTGGGGCAGCTATCCTATGGCTACACCTTC
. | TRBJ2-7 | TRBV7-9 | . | CASSFGATYEQYF | TGTGCCAGCAGCTTCGGGGCCACCTACGAGCAGTACTTC
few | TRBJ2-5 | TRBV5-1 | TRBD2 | CASSLVAGGPSTRETQYF | TGCGCCAGCAGCTTGGTGGCGGGGGGCCCTTCAACAAGAGAGACCCAGTACTTC
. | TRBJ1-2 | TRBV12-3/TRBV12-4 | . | CASSPRTSGGYAF | TGTGCCAGCAGTCCCCGCACGTCTGGGGGCTACGCCTTC
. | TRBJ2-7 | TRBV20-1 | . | CSARDNGYEQYF | TGCAGTGCTAGAGATAATGGTTACGAGCAGTACTTC
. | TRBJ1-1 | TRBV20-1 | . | CSARGRGSTEAFF | TGCAGTGCTAGGGGGAGGGGGAGCACTGAAGCTTTCTTT
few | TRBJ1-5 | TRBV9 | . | CASSVGGKGPQHF | TGTGCCAGCAGCGTCGGAGGAAAGGGACCCCAGCATTTT
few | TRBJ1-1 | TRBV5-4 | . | CASSLVAAGPEAFF | TGTGCCAGCAGCTTGGTAGCGGCAGGCCCCGAAGCTTTCTTT
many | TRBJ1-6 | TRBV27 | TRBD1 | CASSPSGTGGSPLHF | TGTGCCAGCAGTCCTTCCGGGACAGGGGGGTCACCCCTCCACTTT
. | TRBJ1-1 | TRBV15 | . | CATSRGGRTNTEAFF | TGTGCCACCAGCAGAGGGGGGAGGACGAACACTGAAGCTTTCTTT
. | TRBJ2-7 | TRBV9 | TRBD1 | CASSSRDRAYEQYF | TGTGCCAGCAGCTCCCGGGACAGGGCCTACGAGCAGTACTTC
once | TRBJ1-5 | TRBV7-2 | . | CASSFGAGQPQHF | TGTGCCAGCAGCTTTGGCGCTGGCCAGCCCCAGCATTTT
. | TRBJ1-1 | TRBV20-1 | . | CSARSRENTEAFF | TGCAGTGCTAGGAGCAGGGAGAACACTGAAGCTTTCTTT
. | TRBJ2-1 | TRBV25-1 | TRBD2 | CASSESSGVTTYNEQFF | TGTGCCAGCAGTGAGTCTAGCGGCGTAACAACCTACAATGAGCAGTTCTTC